These 16 T cell receptor beta chains originate from one sample sequenced in a study of shared clonotypes between healthy human individuals (dated by TCRdb to 2020 to 2021). Libraries were built with the immunoSEQ multiplex PCR assay. TCRdb took over this immuneACCESS table, retaining in-frame rearrangements with V and J assigned. Such tables are incomplete; in checked studies, under half of the missing clones stem from an unresolved V gene, and the remainder is unexplained. This sample gives about 320,000 clones in total; 87% of them show up just once. Under 20% of the sample lies in the top ten. What was sequenced was memory CD8+ T cells sorted from blood. The cell subset or site label for this specimen denotes: CD45RO+ cells pooled with CCR7-negative TemRA cells. The receptors shown here come from a man aged 18 to 30 in good health.

V gene TRBV5-1 combines with J gene TRBJ2-7, with 8 nucleotides matching TRBD2. V was pared by 2 bases and J by 3 bases, with 7 bases of the junction left unmatched. Per germline, CDR1 SGHRS and CDR2 YFSETQ. CDR3 size: 15 residues. CDR3 nucleotide sequence: TGCGCCAGCAGCTTTCGGGGGGGCCGGATCTACGAGCAGTACTTC. It specifies CASSFRGGRIYEQYF.

The chain uses TRBV5-1 and TRBJ1-4, with 8 bases fitting TRBD1. The germline V gene has CDR1 SGHRS and CDR2 YFSETQ. J gave up 5 bases and V 1 base, and 7 bases lay outside the gene matches. The length of the CDR3 is 16 residues. The CDR3 DNA reads TGCGCCAGCAGCTTGACCCCAGGGGGCGGGAATGAAAAACTGTTTTTT. This gives the protein CASSLTPGGGNEKLFF.

This clone was picked up one time. J is TRBJ2-2 and V is TRBV9; TRBD1 aligns across 9 bases. Trimming cost V 1 base and J 2 bases; bases outside gene matches: 6. CDR1 and CDR2 from the germline V gene are SGDLS and YYNGEE. The CDR3 consists of 17 residues. The CDR3 nucleotides are TGTGCCAGCAGCGTAAAGAGGGACAGGGCCAACACCGGGGAGCTGTTTTTT. The encoded protein is CASSVKRDRANTGELFF.

The chain combines TRBV13 with TRBJ1-1, with 8 bases identical to TRBD1. The germline V gene has CDR1 PRHDT and CDR2 FYEKMQ (reference sequence). The CDR3 totals 22 residues. V shed 0 bases and J 5 bases; nucleotides not matched to a gene: 26. CDR3 in DNA: TGTGCCAGCAGCTTAGGCCTAATCAGGGGGCGGCTCCGCAGGGGCCGCAAAACTGAAGCTTTCTTT. It translates to CASSLGLIRGRLRRGRKTEAFF.

The V call is TRBV5-1, the J call TRBJ1-6; D may be TRBD1 (6 bases). Trimming cost V 4 bases and J 0 bases, with 17 bases left between them. CDR3 length equals 18 residues. Germline V gene data show CDR1 as SGHRS and CDR2 as YFSETQ. The DNA for the CDR3 is TGCGCCAGCAGCGTGCAACAGGGTGGGCACTCCTATAATTCACCCCTCCACTTT. Its translation: CASSVQQGGHSYNSPLHF.

The chain couples TRBV5-4 to TRBJ2-7, with TRBD2 matching 12 bases. The CDR3 contains 15 residues. CDR1 is SGHNT, CDR2 YYREEE, per germline (reference sequence). V trimming: 1 base; J trimming: 7 bases; junction bases outside the gene matches: 6. CDR3 residues: CASSLRLAGAEEQYF. In DNA form, the CDR3 reads TGTGCCAGCAGCTTGAGACTAGCGGGGGCGGAAGAGCAGTACTTC.

V usage is TRBV11-2 and J usage is TRBJ2-7; D uncertain. Trimming shortened V by 1 base and J by 7 bases, and 8 bases separated the two germline ends. Germline V gene data show CDR1 as SGHAT and CDR2 as FQNNGV. This CDR3 region has 12 residues. The CDR3: CASSLVAFEQYF. Written as DNA, the CDR3 is TGTGCCAGCAGCTTAGTGGCCTTTGAGCAGTACTTC.

CDR3: CASRPGEVPEAFF. The CDR3 DNA is TGTGCCAGCAGACCGGGGGAGGTCCCTGAAGCTTTCTTT. The rearrangement joins TRBV11-2 to TRBJ1-1; TRBD1 might be the D (5 bases). The CDR3 is 13 amino acids. Trimming removed 6 bases from V and 6 bases from J, with 14 bases in between. Germline V gene lookup returns CDR1 SGHAT and CDR2 FQNNGV.

This clone appeared a single time. The chain uses TRBV28 and TRBJ1-5; D is undetermined. CDR1 and CDR2 (germline): MDHEN, SYDVKM. The ends were cut back, 7 bases at V and 1 base at J, with 14 bases in the middle. The CDR3 is made up of 15 amino acids. The CDR3 bases are TGTGCCAGCACACGTACGGGGTTAAGCAATCAGCCCCAGCATTTT. It specifies CASTRTGLSNQPQHF.

The chain couples TRBV4-1 to TRBJ2-1; D gene unclear. The V gene's germline CDR1 is MGHRA and CDR2 YSYEKL. V lost 1 base, J lost 0 bases, and 10 bases lay in between. The CDR3 extends over 16 amino acids. The chain's CDR3 is CASSQGGLSSYNEQFF. The DNA of the CDR3 is TGCGCCAGCAGCCAAGGTGGCCTTAGCTCCTACAATGAGCAGTTCTTC.

This clone was observed a single time. V gene TRBV13 combines with J gene TRBJ2-7; tentatively, D is TRBD2 (6 bases). The V gene's germline CDR1 is PRHDT and CDR2 FYEKMQ (reference sequence). There are 17 residues in the CDR3. Trimming removed 0 bases at V and 0 bases at J, with 15 bases between. This chain's CDR3 is CASSLGPGLASSYEQYF. In DNA form, the CDR3 reads TGTGCCAGCAGCTTAGGTCCAGGCCTAGCGAGCTCCTACGAGCAGTACTTC.

The chain employs TRBV5-1 and TRBJ2-3, with TRBD2 identical over 15 bases. The CDR3 spans 16 residues. Germline V gives CDR1 SGHRS, CDR2 YFSETQ. After removal of 4 bases from V and 4 bases from J, the junction contained 4 bases not matched to a gene. The CDR3 reads CASSPRTSGGADTQYF. CDR3 coding DNA: TGCGCCAGCAGCCCCCGGACTAGCGGGGGGGCAGATACGCAGTATTTT.

The chain recombines TRBV6-1 with TRBJ2-7; 7 bases are a match to TRBD2. Germline CDR1 MNHNS, CDR2 SASEGT. Trimming removed 1 base from V and 2 bases from J; junction bases left unmatched: 5. This CDR3 contains 15 residues. The CDR3 spells CASSEGLAATYEQYF. The CDR3 bases are TGTGCCAGCAGTGAAGGGCTAGCGGCCACCTACGAGCAGTACTTC.

J is TRBJ1-1 and V is TRBV7-2; tentative D call: TRBD1 (6 bases). Germline assignment: CDR1 SGHTA and CDR2 FQGNSA. Trimming left V 2 bases short and J 0 bases short, with 19 bases between. This CDR3 comprises 18 residues. CDR3 amino acids: CASSLSVWQGLMNTEAFF. CDR3 bases: TGTGCCAGCAGCTTAAGTGTGTGGCAGGGGCTTATGAACACTGAAGCTTTCTTT.

The chain links TRBV5-1 to TRBJ2-5, with unresolved D. The V gene's germline CDR1 is SGHRS and CDR2 YFSETQ. Trimming left V 3 bases short and J 1 base short, with 7 bases between. The CDR3 runs 13 residues. The CDR3 nucleotides are TGCGCCAGCAGCTCCCGTCCCCAAGAGACCCAGTACTTC. Translation gives CASSSRPQETQYF.

The V gene is TRBV4-1, the J gene TRBJ2-2, with 8 bases identical to TRBD2. The J segment lost 6 bases and the V segment lost 3 bases, leaving 3 bases of the junction unmatched. Germline assignment: CDR1 MGHRA and CDR2 YSYEKL. The CDR3 contains 14 residues. The CDR3 protein is CASSHVGGAGELFF. The DNA of the CDR3 is TGCGCCAGCAGCCATGTCGGGGGGGCCGGGGAGCTGTTTTTT.